This is a list of T cell receptor beta chains from one sample in a study of T cells in Graves' hyperthyroidism and ophthalmopathy. TCRdb re-called the multiplex PCR reads with MiXCR, one entry per CDR3 protein. There are hundreds of thousands of distinct CDR3 sequences in the sample; approximately 44% occur only once, and 6.5% to 9% lies in the top ten. The specimen sequenced was peripheral blood or thyroid tissue (not recorded which). The receptors stem from a woman between 18 and 29 years old with Graves' hyperthyroidism. CDR3s include the opening cysteine and the closing phenylalanine or tryptophan. D genes are given only for firm matches. Clone size appears in some rows only: once, few, many, or a class for an expanded clone.

TRBJ2-5,TRBD2,TRBV5-8,many,14,TGTGCCAGCAGCTTGTCTGGGCGGGAGGAGACCCAGTACTTC,CASSLSGREETQYF
TRBJ2-5,-,TRBV20-1,few,12,TGCAGTGCTAGTTCGGACCCAGGGACCCAGTACTTC,CSASSDPGTQYF
TRBJ2-5,-,TRBV2,many,12,TGTGCCAGCATGGTCTTACAAGAGACCCAGTACTTC,CASMVLQETQYF
TRBJ2-5,-,TRBV7-9,-,16,TGTGCCAGCAGCTTAGCCGAGGAGGGGTGGAGGGAGACCCAGTACTTC,CASSLAEEGWRETQYF
TRBJ2-2,-,TRBV12-5,-,16,TGTGCTAGTGGTTTGGTACCCGACACGAACACCGGGGAGCTGTTTTTT,CASGLVPDTNTGELFF
TRBJ1-2,-,TRBV2,-,13,TGTGCCAGCAGTGCCCGGGACAACTATGGCTACACCTTC,CASSARDNYGYTF
TRBJ1-4,TRBD1,TRBV2,-,14,TGTGCCAGCTTCGGAGGGGGCATCGGAGAAAAACTGTTTTTT,CASFGGGIGEKLFF
TRBJ2-5,-,TRBV15,many,17,TGTGCCACCAGCAGAGCCGGGACATCACCAACGCAAGAGACCCAGTACTTC,CATSRAGTSPTQETQYF
TRBJ1-5,TRBD1,TRBV12-3/TRBV12-4,few,13,TGTGCCAGCAGTGTGGACAGGGAGAGGCCCCAGCATTTT,CASSVDRERPQHF
TRBJ2-7,-,TRBV7-2,-,15,TGTGCCAGCAGCCCACCGGGACTCCCTCCTCGAGAGCAGTACTTC,CASSPPGLPPREQYF
TRBJ1-2,-,TRBV29-1,once,11,-,CSVAQGAGNTF
TRBJ2-2,-,TRBV14,-,14,TGTGCCAGCAGCCTAGTCGGGAGCTCCGGGGAGCTGTTTTTT,CASSLVGSSGELFF
TRBJ1-2,-,TRBV7-9,-,13,TGTGCCAGCAGCTTAGCGGGGAAACATGGCTACACCTTC,CASSLAGKHGYTF
TRBJ2-7,TRBD1,TRBV29-1,many,12,TGCAGCGCAACCGGGACAGGGGCCGAGCAGTACTTC,CSATGTGAEQYF
TRBJ1-2,-,TRBV10-3,-,14,TGTGCCATCAGTCCCATGATGGGGGGGGATGGCTACACCTTC,CAISPMMGGDGYTF
TRBJ1-2,-,TRBV24-1,-,12,TGTGCCACCAGTAACAGCAACTATGGCTACACCTTC,CATSNSNYGYTF
TRBJ2-7,-,TRBV19,-,16,TGTGCCAGTAGTTCCATACGGGCCACAGCCTCCTACGAGCAGTACTTC,CASSSIRATASYEQYF
TRBJ1-5,TRBD1,TRBV7-9,-,17,TGTGCCAGCAGCCCAAAACCGCCGGACAGGGGCAATCAGCCCCAGCATTTT,CASSPKPPDRGNQPQHF
TRBJ1-5,-,TRBV20-1,-,13,TGCAGTGCTCCTGGGAGGTGGAATCAGCCCCAGCATTTT,CSAPGRWNQPQHF
TRBJ2-5,TRBD2,TRBV2,-,16,TGTGCCAGCAGTTTACGACTAGCGGGAGTTGTGGAGACCCAGTACTTC,CASSLRLAGVVETQYF
TRBJ2-3,-,TRBV29-1,-,14,TGCAGCGTTGAAGACAGTCCTAGCACAGATACGCAGTATTTT,CSVEDSPSTDTQYF
TRBJ1-2,TRBD1,TRBV7-9,-,15,TGTGCCAGCAGCTTAAGGACAGGTGTCCCGAATGGCTACACCTTC,CASSLRTGVPNGYTF
TRBJ1-1,-,TRBV7-9,-,16,TGTGCCAGCAGCTTAGACTCCCCAGGATTGAACACTGAAGCTTTCTTT,CASSLDSPGLNTEAFF
TRBJ1-4,-,TRBV7-9,-,15,TGTGCCAGCAGCTTAAAGTTCGGCAGGGCGGAGAAACTGTTTTTT,CASSLKFGRAEKLFF
TRBJ2-5,TRBD2,TRBV29-1,once,13,TGCAGCGTTCACCTGGGACTAGCGGAGACCCAGTACTTC,CSVHLGLAETQYF
TRBJ1-1,-,TRBV29-1,-,14,TGCAGCGTTCTCCGGGGATCGGGGAACACTGAAGCTTTCTTT,CSVLRGSGNTEAFF
TRBJ1-5,-,TRBV15,once,16,TGTGCCACCAGCAGAGCTCTCCTAACGGGCGGTGGTCCCCAGCATTTT,CATSRALLTGGGPQHF
TRBJ1-5,-,TRBV6-4,few,14,TGTGCCAGCAGTGAGGGTGAAGGCAATCAGCCCCAGCATTTT,CASSEGEGNQPQHF
TRBJ2-5,TRBD2,TRBV7-9,-,15,TGTGCCAGCAGCCGACTAGCGGGAGATGTAAAGACCCAGTACTTC,CASSRLAGDVKTQYF
TRBJ2-3,-,TRBV5-1,-,15,TGCGCCAGCAGCTGGGGACTCGGGAACACAGATACGCAGTATTTT,CASSWGLGNTDTQYF
TRBJ1-5,-,TRBV25-1,-,13,TGTGCCAGCGCGAACAGGGACCCTCAGCCCCAGCATTTT,CASANRDPQPQHF
TRBJ2-2,TRBD2,TRBV25-1,-,16,TGTGCCAGCAGAGAGACTAGCGGGAGGAGCACCGGGGAGCTGTTTTTT,CASRETSGRSTGELFF
TRBJ1-2,-,TRBV10-3,many,15,TGTGCCATCAGTGAGTACAGGGAAACTAACTATGGCTACACCTTC,CAISEYRETNYGYTF
TRBJ2-2,TRBD2,TRBV7-8,-,17,TGTGCCAGCAGCCCGCTGGGGACTAGCGAGAACACCGGGGAGCTGTTTTTT,CASSPLGTSENTGELFF
TRBJ1-2,-,TRBV9,few,15,TGTGCCAGCAGCGTAGATCTGTGGGGCGGCTATGGCTACACCTTC,CASSVDLWGGYGYTF
TRBJ2-7,-,TRBV20-1,few,13,TGCAGCGGGCGGCAAGTAGGGCGCTACGAGCAGTACTTC,CSGRQVGRYEQYF
TRBJ1-2,-,TRBV12-3/TRBV12-4,-,16,TGTGCCAGCAGTTTCCGGGACCTCAGGTCGAACTATGGCTACACCTTC,CASSFRDLRSNYGYTF
TRBJ1-2,-,TRBV7-6,-,14,TGTGCCAGCAGCAGGGGGGACGAGCAGTATGGCTACACCTTC,CASSRGDEQYGYTF
TRBJ1-1,-,TRBV24-1,many,13,TGTGCCACCAGTGAATCGGACAGCACTGAAGCTTTCTTT,CATSESDSTEAFF
TRBJ1-5,-,TRBV20-1,-,14,TGCAGTGCTAGACTTGGACGGTGGAATCAGCCCCAGCATTTT,CSARLGRWNQPQHF
TRBJ2-7,-,TRBV29-1,many,13,TGCAGCGTCGTCCCAACAGCCGGCCACGAGCAGTACTTC,CSVVPTAGHEQYF
TRBJ2-5,-,TRBV12-3/TRBV12-4,-,13,TGTGCCAGCAAGTGGACTCCCCAAGAGACCCAGTACTTC,CASKWTPQETQYF
TRBJ1-1,-,TRBV7-3,-,13,TGTGCCTGGAGTCTCTGGGCCCATACTGAAGCTTTCTTT,CAWSLWAHTEAFF
TRBJ1-4,-,TRBV9,few,15,TGTGCCAGCAGCGTAGGGACGCAGAGAAATGAAAAACTGTTTTTT,CASSVGTQRNEKLFF
TRBJ1-3,-,TRBV5-1,few,12,TGCGCCAGCAGTACAGTTGGAAACACCATATATTTT,CASSTVGNTIYF
TRBJ1-2,-,TRBV24-1,many,15,TGTGCCACCAGTGATTTGCGACAGCCAAGCTCCGGCTACACCTTC,CATSDLRQPSSGYTF
TRBJ2-7,-,TRBV7-9,-,11,TGTGCCAGCAGAGTGGGACCCGAGCAGTACTTC,CASRVGPEQYF
TRBJ1-5,-,TRBV5-6,few,17,TGTGCCAGCAGCTTGGGGCTAATGAGGGATAGCAATCAGCCCCAGCATTTT,CASSLGLMRDSNQPQHF